The 20 T cell receptor beta chains reported below all come from one sample, sequenced in a study of blood T cells in healthy people across ages. Combining a sample-barcoded 5' primer with a J-beta primer mix, a second PCR ran for roughly 7 to 12 cycles. TCRdb itself ran the 5' RACE reads through MiXCR, one entry per CDR3 protein. The data show about 1.6 million distinct CDR3 sequences, about 32% seen once. The material sequenced was blood. The receptor source for this set is a woman aged 25 to 39 in good health.

The chain couples TRBV18 to TRBJ1-1, with D possibly TRBD1 on 5 matching bases. V was pared by 4 bases and J by 10 bases, with 16 bases between. This CDR3 has 13 amino acids. Germline V lookup: CDR1 KGHSH, CDR2 LQKENI. The CDR3 nucleotides are TGTGCCAGCTCACTACAGCGGGGCCCGGGAGCTTTCTTT. As protein: CASSLQRGPGAFF.

This clonotype was seen more than once but under ten times. The chain recombines TRBV29-1 with TRBJ1-1, with D unclear. Germline-derived CDR1 and CDR2 are SQVTM and ANQGSEA. Trimming stripped 7 bases from V and 1 base from J, with 13 bases between. CDR3 length equals 13 residues. CDR3 coding DNA: TGCAGCGCCCCCCCTCAAGAGAACACTGAAGCTTTCTTT. Its protein is CSAPPQENTEAFF. The complete variable domain, with remaining parts taken from reference TRBV29-1 and TRBJ1-1, reads SAVISQKPSRDICQRGTSLTIQCQVDSQVTMMFWYRQQPGQSLTLIATANQGSEATYESGFVIDKFPISRPNLTFSTLTVSNMSPEDSSIYLCSAPPQENTEAFFGQGTRLTVV.

The sample holds a few counts of this clonotype. The chain combines TRBV9 with TRBJ2-5, with 7 bases lining up with TRBD1. This CDR3 has 15 amino acids. Germline V lookup: CDR1 SGDLS, CDR2 YYNGEE. V lost 4 bases and J lost 5; bases outside the gene matches: 11. For the CDR3, the DNA is TGTGCCAGCAGCTCGAGGACAGGTGATGAGGAGACCCAGTACTTC. This encodes CASSSRTGDEETQYF.

This chain links TRBV2 with TRBJ2-7; tentatively, D is TRBD2 (5 bases). CDR3 length: 11 residues. CDR1 is SNHLY, CDR2 FYNNEI, per germline. V was cut by 3 bases and J by 7 bases, with 7 bases left in between. The CDR3 reads CASSDTGEQYF. The CDR3 coding sequence is TGTGCCAGCAGTGATACGGGGGAGCAGTACTTC.

CDR3 residues: CASGRDQLTDTQYF. The DNA for the CDR3 is TGTGCTAGTGGTCGGGACCAACTCACAGATACGCAGTATTTT. V is TRBV12-5 and J is TRBJ2-3; D possibly uses TRBD1 or TRBD2 (5 bases each). The CDR3 runs to 14 residues. Per germline, CDR1 LGHNT and CDR2 FRNRAP. Trimming stripped 5 bases from V and 2 bases from J, with 11 bases between.

This clonotype was detected a few times. The CDR3 is CASSQDWGPGEETQYF. In DNA form, the CDR3 reads TGTGCCAGCAGCCAAGACTGGGGCCCGGGGGAAGAGACCCAGTACTTC. V and J are TRBV14 and TRBJ2-5; D may be TRBD2 (6 bases). Trimming took 0 bases from V and 3 from J, leaving 14 bases between them. This CDR3 spans 16 amino acids. The germline V gene encodes CDR1 SGHDN and CDR2 FVKESK.

This clonotype was seen only a few times. CDR3 protein: CASSGTEETQYF. In nucleotides, the CDR3 is TGTGCCAGCAGTGGGACCGAAGAGACCCAGTACTTC. The rearrangement uses TRBV2 and TRBJ2-5; no clear D. V lost 4 bases and J lost 3, with 6 bases in between. Germline CDR1 and CDR2: SNHLY and FYNNEI. This CDR3 is built from 12 residues.

V and J are TRBV7-9 and TRBJ2-1, with TRBD2 matching 11 bases. J gave up 0 bases and V 4 bases, and 8 bases lay outside the gene matches. The CDR3 loop spans 18 amino acids. Germline V gives CDR1 SEHNR, CDR2 FQNEAQ (reference sequence). The CDR3 bases are TGTGCCAGCAGCTCGGGACTAGCGGATAGGAGCTCCTACAATGAGCAGTTCTTC. This gives the protein CASSSGLADRSSYNEQFF.

This clonotype was detected a few times. The V call is TRBV14, the J call TRBJ2-7, with D uncertain. V was cut by 3 bases and J by 4 bases, with 10 bases left in between. There are 13 residues in the CDR3. Germline V gene data show CDR1 as SGHDN and CDR2 as FVKESK. The chain's CDR3 is CASSHTTDYEQYF. In DNA form, the CDR3 reads TGTGCCAGCAGCCACACGACGGATTACGAGCAGTACTTC.

With respect to this clonotype: Germline is not matched at one junction end, which may reflect a read error. This chain connects TRBV12-3 or TRBV12-4 to TRBJ2-5, with D maybe TRBD1 (5 bases). The CDR3 totals 13 residues. Written as DNA, the CDR3 is TGTGCCGGCACCAAGGACACCCAAGGGACCCAGTACTTC. Protein sequence: CAGTKDTQGTQYF.

Only a few counts were recorded for this clonotype. This rearrangement joins TRBV20-1 to TRBJ2-1; either TRBD1 or TRBD2 may fit D (7 bases each). The ends were cut back, 5 bases at V and 1 base at J, with 21 bases in the middle. Germline CDR1 is DFQATT and CDR2 is SNEGSKA (reference sequence). The CDR3 contains 17 residues. In DNA form, the CDR3 reads TGCAGTGCTCGGGCTAGCGGAGGGGGCCAATCCTACAATGAGCAGTTCTTC. It codes for CSARASGGGQSYNEQFF.

This clonotype was seen more than once but under ten times. The chain combines TRBV7-8 with TRBJ2-5; D is possibly TRBD1 (7 bases). Germline loops: CDR1 SGHVS, CDR2 FQNEAQ. The germline V and J ends were trimmed by 4 bases and 5 bases, with 23 bases remaining between them. The CDR3 covers 17 residues. The CDR3 here is CASSSSRDSGQGETQYF. Written as DNA, the CDR3 is TGTGCCAGCAGCTCATCCCGGGACAGCGGGCAGGGTGAGACCCAGTACTTC.

CDR3 nucleotide sequence: TGCGCCAGCAGCTTACAGGGGGCGCACAGCAATCAGCCCCAGCATTTT. Translated, it gives CASSLQGAHSNQPQHF. The gene calls are TRBV5-1 and TRBJ1-5, with 9 bases fitting TRBD1. J lost 1 base, V lost 2 bases, and 4 bases had no gene match. CDR1 SGHRS and CDR2 YFSETQ come from the germline V gene. CDR3 length equals 16 residues. Combining the CDR3 with reference TRBV5-1 and TRBJ1-5 gives the whole variable domain KAGVTQTPRYLIKTRGQQVTLSCSPISGHRSVSWYQQTPGQGLQFLFEYFSETQRNKGNFPGRFSGRQFSNSRSEMNVSTLELGDSALYLCASSLQGAHSNQPQHFGDGTRLSIL.

This clonotype was seen more than once but under ten times. The chain couples TRBV27 to TRBJ2-3; TRBD1 matches at 9 bases. CDR1 is MNHEY and CDR2 is SMNVEV in the germline V gene (reference sequence). This CDR3 contains 18 residues. The J segment lost 3 bases and the V segment lost 5 bases, leaving 15 bases of the junction unmatched. CDR3: CASSPERQQGARTDTQYF. CDR3 nucleotides: TGTGCCAGCAGTCCGGAGAGGCAACAGGGGGCCCGGACAGATACGCAGTATTTT.

CDR3 nucleotides: TGCAGTGCTAGAACGCTAGCGGGGGGGCTCGGGGGTTTAAATGAGCAGTACTTC. Protein sequence: CSARTLAGGLGGLNEQYF. V is TRBV20-1 and J is TRBJ2-1; 12 bases align to TRBD2. TRBJ2-7 matches the DNA end more closely, so the J call is doubtful. Per the germline V gene, CDR1 is DFQATT and CDR2 is SNEGSKA (reference sequence). The CDR3 covers 18 residues.

There are many counts of this clonotype. One end of the junction varies from germline; a read error may be responsible. The chain joins TRBV7-9 to TRBJ2-3; D uncertain. This CDR3 has 12 residues. CDR1 is SEHNR, CDR2 FQNEAQ, per germline (reference sequence). As DNA, the CDR3 is TGCGCCAGCAGCTTGGTGGAGGATACGCAGTATTTT. Residues: CASSLVEDTQYF.

In the case of this clonotype: At one end, the junction sequence differs from germline, possibly due to a read error. This chain connects TRBV14 to TRBJ2-7, with D uncertain. The CDR3 covers 11 residues. Germline V gives CDR1 SGHDN, CDR2 FVKESK. The CDR3 spells CASSRSFEQYF. In nucleotides, the CDR3 is TGCGCCAGCAGCCGAAGTTTTGAGCAGTACTTC.

The genes are TRBV21-1 and TRBJ1-6. TRBV21-1 counts as a pseudogene. The CDR3 sequence is 20 residues long. The CDR3: CASTPSLVRGPSSYNSPLHF. CDR3 nucleotide sequence: TGTGCCAGCACCCCCTCCCTAGTCAGGGGCCCGAGCTCCTATAATTCACCCCTCCACTTT.

The V call is TRBV20-1, the J call TRBJ2-3; 7 bases match TRBD2. This CDR3 comprises 15 residues. Germline trimming cut 5 bases from V and 0 bases from J; bases unmatched to any gene: 8. The germline CDR1 and CDR2 sequences are DFQATT and SNEGSKA (reference sequence). The CDR3 bases are TGCAGTGCTGGGTCTTCAGCGGGGAGCACAGATACGCAGTATTTT. This sequence encodes CSAGSSAGSTDTQYF.

V and J are TRBV21-1 and TRBJ2-1; the listed D gene, TRBD2, was not tested against the DNA. TRBV21-1 corresponds to a pseudogene. CDR3 size: 15 residues. The DNA for the CDR3 is TGTGCCAGGGGAACCGGGACTGTAAGCTACAATGAGCAGTTCTTC. Translated, it gives CARGTGTVSYNEQFF.